These 4 T cell receptor beta chains were sequenced from one sample in a study of T cell responses to AZD1222 COVID-19 vaccine. Profiling relied on immunoSEQ multiplex PCR, and the TCRdb table lists in-frame clones only, not all of them. The data hold 130,000 or so clones, with about 89% observed a single time. Material: peripheral blood, obtained on day 0 of AZD1222 vaccination. The receptors originated from an adult in good health.

The V and J genes are TRBV30 and TRBJ2-7; 9 bases line up with TRBD1. Germline V CDR1 and CDR2: GTSNPN, SVGIG (reference sequence). The length of the CDR3 is 13 residues. V trimming: 2 bases; J trimming: 12 bases; junction bases outside the gene matches: 11. In DNA form, the CDR3 reads TGTGCCTGGAGTCTTTTGGGACAGGGAAACTTGTACTTC. Translated: CAWSLLGQGNLYF.

This chain connects TRBV28 to TRBJ2-7, with TRBD2 as a possible D gene (7 bases). CDR1 is MDHEN and CDR2 is SYDVKM in the germline V gene. This CDR3 is built from 14 residues. Deletions cut 7 bases from V and 2 bases from J, with 15 bases between. CDR3 nucleotide sequence: TGTGCCAGCACCTCCCGGGGGGCGGCCTACGAGCAGTACTTC. This translates into CASTSRGAAYEQYF.

The chain uses TRBV7-3 and TRBJ2-1, with 10 positions matching TRBD2. The CDR3 runs to 16 residues. With 3 bases clipped from V and 4 bases from J, the junction kept 6 bases outside the gene matches. Germline CDR1 is SGHTA and CDR2 is FQGTGA. CDR3 in DNA: TGTGCCAGCAGCTTTCTAGCGGGAGCGGGGTACAATGAGCAGTTCTTC. Protein product: CASSFLAGAGYNEQFF.

The chain recombines TRBV19 with TRBJ1-5; perhaps TRBD1 as D (6 bases). The CDR3 spans 13 residues. The germline V and J ends were trimmed by 6 bases and 7 bases, with 13 bases remaining between them. Germline V gene data show CDR1 as LNHDA and CDR2 as SQIVND (reference sequence). The CDR3 loop is CASRPSGAQPQHF. DNA of the CDR3: TGTGCCAGTAGACCCTCAGGGGCGCAGCCCCAGCATTTT.